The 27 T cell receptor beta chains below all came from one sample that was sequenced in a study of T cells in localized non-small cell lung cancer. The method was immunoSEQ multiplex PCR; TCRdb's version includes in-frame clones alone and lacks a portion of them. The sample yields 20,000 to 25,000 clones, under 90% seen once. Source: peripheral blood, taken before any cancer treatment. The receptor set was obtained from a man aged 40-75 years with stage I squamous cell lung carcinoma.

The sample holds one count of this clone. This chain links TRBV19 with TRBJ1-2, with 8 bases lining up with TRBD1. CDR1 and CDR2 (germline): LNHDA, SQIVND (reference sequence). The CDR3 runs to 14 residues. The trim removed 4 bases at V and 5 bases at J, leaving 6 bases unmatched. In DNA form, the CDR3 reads TGTGCCAGTAGTAGAGGACAGGGTAGTTATGGCTACACCTTC. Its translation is CASSRGQGSYGYTF.

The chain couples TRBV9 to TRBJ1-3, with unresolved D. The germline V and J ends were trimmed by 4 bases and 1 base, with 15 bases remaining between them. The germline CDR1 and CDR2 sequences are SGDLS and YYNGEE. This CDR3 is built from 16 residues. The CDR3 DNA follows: TGTGCCAGCAGCTCTTCCCGGACGGTATCTGGAAACACCATATATTTT. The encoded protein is CASSSSRTVSGNTIYF.

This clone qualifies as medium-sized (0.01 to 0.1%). CDR3 in DNA: TGTGCCAGCAGTTTAACGGGTACCGGGGAGCTGTTTTTT. Translation: CASSLTGTGELFF. The genes are TRBV27 and TRBJ2-2; no reliable D call. The CDR3 has 13 amino acids. Germline CDR1 and CDR2: MNHEY and SMNVEV (reference sequence). Trimming removed 2 bases from V and 5 bases from J, with 6 bases in between.

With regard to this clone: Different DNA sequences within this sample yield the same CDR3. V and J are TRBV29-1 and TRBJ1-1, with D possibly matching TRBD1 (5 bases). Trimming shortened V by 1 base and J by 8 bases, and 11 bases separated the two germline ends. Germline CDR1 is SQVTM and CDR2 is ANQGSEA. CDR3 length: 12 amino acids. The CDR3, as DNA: TGCAGCGTTGAAGGAGGGACGGAGGAAGCTTTCTTT. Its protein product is CSVEGGTEEAFF.

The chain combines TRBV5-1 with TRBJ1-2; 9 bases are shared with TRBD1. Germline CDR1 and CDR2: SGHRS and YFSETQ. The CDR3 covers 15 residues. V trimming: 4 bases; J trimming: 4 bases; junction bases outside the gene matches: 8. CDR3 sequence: CASSAVTGGGYGYTF. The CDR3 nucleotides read TGCGCCAGCAGCGCCGTGACAGGGGGTGGCTATGGCTACACCTTC.

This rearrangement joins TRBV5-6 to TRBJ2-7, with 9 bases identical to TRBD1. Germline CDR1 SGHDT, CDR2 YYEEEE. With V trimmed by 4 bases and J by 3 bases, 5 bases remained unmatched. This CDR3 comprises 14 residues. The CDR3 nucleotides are TGTGCCAGCAGCGCCCGGGACAGGGTCTACGAGCAGTACTTC. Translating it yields CASSARDRVYEQYF.

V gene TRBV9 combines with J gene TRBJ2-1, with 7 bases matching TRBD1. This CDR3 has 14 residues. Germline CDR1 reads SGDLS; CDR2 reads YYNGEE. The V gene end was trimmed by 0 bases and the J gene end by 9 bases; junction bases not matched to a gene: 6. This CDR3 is CASSVETGFGEQFF. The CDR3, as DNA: TGTGCCAGCAGCGTAGAGACAGGGTTTGGTGAGCAGTTCTTC.

This chain's CDR3 is CASSAPGRGYNEQFF. The CDR3 DNA is TGTGCCAGTAGTGCACCGGGACGCGGTTACAATGAGCAGTTCTTC. This chain connects TRBV19 to TRBJ2-1, with D tentatively TRBD1 or TRBD2 (5 bases each). Trimming removed 5 bases at V and 4 bases at J, with 15 bases between. The CDR3 has 15 residues. CDR1 and CDR2 from the germline V gene are LNHDA and SQIVND (reference sequence).

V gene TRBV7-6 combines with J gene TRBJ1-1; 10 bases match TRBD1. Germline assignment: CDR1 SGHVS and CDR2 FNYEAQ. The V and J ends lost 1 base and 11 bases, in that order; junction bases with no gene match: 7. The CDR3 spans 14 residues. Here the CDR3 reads CASSLEGTGVSAFF. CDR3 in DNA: TGTGCCAGCAGCTTAGAAGGGACAGGGGTTTCGGCTTTCTTT.

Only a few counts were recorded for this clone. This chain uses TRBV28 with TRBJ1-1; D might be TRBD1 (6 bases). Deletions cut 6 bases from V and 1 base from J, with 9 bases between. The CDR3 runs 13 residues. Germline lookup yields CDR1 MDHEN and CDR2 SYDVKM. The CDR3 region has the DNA TGTGCCAGCAGACAGACAGGGAACACTGAAGCTTTCTTT. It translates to CASRQTGNTEAFF.

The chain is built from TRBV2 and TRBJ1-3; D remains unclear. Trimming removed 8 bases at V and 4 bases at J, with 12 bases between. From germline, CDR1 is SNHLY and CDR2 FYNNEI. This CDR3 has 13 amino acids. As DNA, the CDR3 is TGTGCCAGCGCTAGGGATTTCGGAAACACCATATATTTT. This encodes CASARDFGNTIYF.

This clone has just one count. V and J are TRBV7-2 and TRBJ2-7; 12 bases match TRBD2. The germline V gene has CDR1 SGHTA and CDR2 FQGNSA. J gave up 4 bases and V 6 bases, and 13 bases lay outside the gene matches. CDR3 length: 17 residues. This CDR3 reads CASSPTSHLAGGYEQYF. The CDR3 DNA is TGTGCCAGCAGTCCCACCTCCCATCTAGCGGGGGGGTACGAGCAGTACTTC.

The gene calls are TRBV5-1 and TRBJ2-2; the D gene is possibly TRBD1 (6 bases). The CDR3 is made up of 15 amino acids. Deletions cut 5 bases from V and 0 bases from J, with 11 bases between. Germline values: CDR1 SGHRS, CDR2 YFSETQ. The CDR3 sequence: CASRRGQTNTGELFF. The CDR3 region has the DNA TGCGCCAGCAGGCGAGGACAGACGAACACCGGGGAGCTGTTTTTT.

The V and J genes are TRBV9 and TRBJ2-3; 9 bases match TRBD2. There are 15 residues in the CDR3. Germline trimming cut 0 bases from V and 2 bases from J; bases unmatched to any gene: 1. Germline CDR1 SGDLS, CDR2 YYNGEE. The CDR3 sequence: CASSVASGTTDTQYF. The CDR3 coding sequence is TGTGCCAGCAGCGTAGCTAGCGGGACCACAGATACGCAGTATTTT.

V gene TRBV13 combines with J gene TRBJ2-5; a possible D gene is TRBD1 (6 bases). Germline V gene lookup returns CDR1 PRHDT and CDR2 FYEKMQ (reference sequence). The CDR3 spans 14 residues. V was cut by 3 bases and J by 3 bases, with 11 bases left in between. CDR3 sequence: CASSLDSWEETQYF. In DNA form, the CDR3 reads TGTGCCAGCAGCTTGGACAGTTGGGAAGAGACCCAGTACTTC.

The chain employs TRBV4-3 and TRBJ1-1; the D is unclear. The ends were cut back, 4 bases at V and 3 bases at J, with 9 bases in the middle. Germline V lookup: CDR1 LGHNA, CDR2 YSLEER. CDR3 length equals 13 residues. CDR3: CASSPRIDTEAFF. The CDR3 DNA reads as TGCGCCAGCAGCCCTAGAATTGACACTGAAGCTTTCTTT.

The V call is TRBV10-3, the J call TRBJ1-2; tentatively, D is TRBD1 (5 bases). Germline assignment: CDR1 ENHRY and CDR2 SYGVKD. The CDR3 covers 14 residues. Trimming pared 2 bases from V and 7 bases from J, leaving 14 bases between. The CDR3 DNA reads TGTGCCATCAGTGAGCCGCAGGGTATAGGTGGCTACACCTTC. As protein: CAISEPQGIGGYTF.

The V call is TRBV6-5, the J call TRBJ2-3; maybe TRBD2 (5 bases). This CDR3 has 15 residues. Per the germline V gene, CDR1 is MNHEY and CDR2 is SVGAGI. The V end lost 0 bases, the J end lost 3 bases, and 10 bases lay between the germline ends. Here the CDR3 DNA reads TGTGCCAGCAGTTACTCGGGAGTTTCTACAGATACGCAGTATTTT. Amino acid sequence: CASSYSGVSTDTQYF.

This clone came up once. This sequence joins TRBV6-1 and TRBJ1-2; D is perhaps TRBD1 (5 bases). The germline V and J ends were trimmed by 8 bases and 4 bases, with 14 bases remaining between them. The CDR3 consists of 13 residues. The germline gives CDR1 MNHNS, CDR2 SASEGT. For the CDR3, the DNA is TGTGCCAGCGGGGGGGGGAGGACCTATGGCTACACCTTC. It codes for CASGGGRTYGYTF.

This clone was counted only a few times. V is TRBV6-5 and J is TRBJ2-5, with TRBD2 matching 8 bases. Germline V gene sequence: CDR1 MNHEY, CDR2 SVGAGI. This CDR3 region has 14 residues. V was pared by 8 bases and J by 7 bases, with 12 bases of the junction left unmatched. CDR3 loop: CASAPGSRGGTQYF. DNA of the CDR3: TGTGCCAGCGCGCCGGGCAGCCGGGGGGGGACCCAGTACTTC.

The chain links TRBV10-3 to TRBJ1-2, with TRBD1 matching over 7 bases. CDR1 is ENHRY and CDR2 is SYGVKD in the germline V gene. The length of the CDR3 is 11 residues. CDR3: CAIQGGYGYTF. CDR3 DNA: TGTGCGATTCAGGGGGGCTATGGCTACACCTTC.

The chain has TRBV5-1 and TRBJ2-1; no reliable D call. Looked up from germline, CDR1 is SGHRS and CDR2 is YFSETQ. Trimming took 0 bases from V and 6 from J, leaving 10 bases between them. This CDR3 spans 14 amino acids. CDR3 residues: CASSLGVGINEQFF. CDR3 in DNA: TGCGCCAGCAGCTTGGGGGTAGGGATCAATGAGCAGTTCTTC.

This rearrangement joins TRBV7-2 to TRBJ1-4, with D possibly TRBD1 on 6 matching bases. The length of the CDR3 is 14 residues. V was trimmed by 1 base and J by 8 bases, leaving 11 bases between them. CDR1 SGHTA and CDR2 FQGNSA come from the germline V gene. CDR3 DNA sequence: TGTGCCAGCAGCTTAGAAGGAACAGGGGAAAAACTGTTTTTT. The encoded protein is CASSLEGTGEKLFF. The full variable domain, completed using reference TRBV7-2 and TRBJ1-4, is GAGVSQSPSNKVTEKGKDVELRCDPISGHTALYWYRQSLGQGLEFLIYFQGNSAPDKSGLPSDRFSAERTGGSVSTLTIQRTQQEDSAVYLCASSLEGTGEKLFFGSGTQLSVL.

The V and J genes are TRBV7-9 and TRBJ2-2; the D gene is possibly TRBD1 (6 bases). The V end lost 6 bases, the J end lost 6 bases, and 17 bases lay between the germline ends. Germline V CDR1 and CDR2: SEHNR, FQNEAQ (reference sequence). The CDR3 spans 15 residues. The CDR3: CASRIGTRLSGELFF. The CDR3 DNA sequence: TGTGCCAGCAGGATCGGGACAAGGCTGTCCGGGGAGCTGTTTTTT.

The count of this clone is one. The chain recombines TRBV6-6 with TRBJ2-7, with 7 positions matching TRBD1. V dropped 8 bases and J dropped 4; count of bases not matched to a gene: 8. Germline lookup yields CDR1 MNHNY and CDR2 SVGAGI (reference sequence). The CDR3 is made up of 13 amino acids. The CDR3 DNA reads TGTGCCAGCGCTGACAGGGACCCTTACGAGCAGTACTTC. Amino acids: CASADRDPYEQYF.

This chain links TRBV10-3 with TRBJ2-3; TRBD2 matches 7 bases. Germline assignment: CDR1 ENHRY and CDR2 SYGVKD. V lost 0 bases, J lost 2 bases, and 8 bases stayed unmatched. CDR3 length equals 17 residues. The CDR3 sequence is CAISESTRGVNTDTQYF. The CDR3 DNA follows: TGTGCCATCAGTGAGTCGACTCGGGGGGTGAACACAGATACGCAGTATTTT.

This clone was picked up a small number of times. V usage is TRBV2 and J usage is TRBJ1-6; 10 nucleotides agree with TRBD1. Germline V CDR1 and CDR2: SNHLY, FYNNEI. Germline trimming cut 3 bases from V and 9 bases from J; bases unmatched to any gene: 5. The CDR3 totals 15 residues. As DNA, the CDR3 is TGTGCCAGCAGTGAGCTAAGGACAGGGGGTTCACCCCTCCACTTT. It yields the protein CASSELRTGGSPLHF.